A selection of T cell receptor beta chains follows, all from one sample in a study of blood T cell repertoires in COVID-19. This table comes from immunoSEQ multiplex PCR, and its TCRdb copy is limited to in-frame clones, with some not included. Among 250,000 to 300,000 clones listed, about nine tenths were seen once. The source material was PBMCs or T cells enriched from blood (not recorded which). The receptors originated from a woman between 40 and 55 years old who had recovered from COVID-19. CDR3s include the opening cysteine and the closing phenylalanine or tryptophan. A D gene is named only where the DNA matches it firmly. Where a row states a size, it is once, few, many or the class of an expanded clone; other rows omit it.

d_gene: .; v_gene: TRBV4-1; abundance: .; j_gene: TRBJ2-3; CDR3nt: TGCGCCAGCAGCCAAGGTCAATCCAGCACAGATACGCAGTATTTT; CDR3aa: CASSQGQSSTDTQYF
d_gene: TRBD1; v_gene: TRBV18; abundance: .; j_gene: TRBJ1-3; CDR3nt: TGTGCCAGCTCACCACCGACAGGGTTTGCTGGAAACACCATATATTTT; CDR3aa: CASSPPTGFAGNTIYF
d_gene: .; v_gene: TRBV12-5; abundance: .; j_gene: TRBJ1-2; CDR3nt: TGTGCTAGTGGTTTGTCCAGCTATGGCTACACCTTC; CDR3aa: CASGLSSYGYTF
d_gene: .; v_gene: TRBV2; abundance: .; j_gene: TRBJ1-1; CDR3nt: TGTGCCAGCAATAGAGGACAGCCAAACACTGAAGCTTTCTTT; CDR3aa: CASNRGQPNTEAFF
d_gene: .; v_gene: TRBV7-2; abundance: once; j_gene: TRBJ2-3; CDR3nt: TGTGCCAGCAGCTTAACGGGCACAGATACGCAGTATTTT; CDR3aa: CASSLTGTDTQYF
d_gene: TRBD1; v_gene: TRBV7-6; abundance: .; j_gene: TRBJ1-5; CDR3nt: TGTGCCAGCAGCTTGGGACAGTATAGCAATCAGCCCCAGCATTTT; CDR3aa: CASSLGQYSNQPQHF
d_gene: .; v_gene: TRBV12-3/TRBV12-4; abundance: .; j_gene: TRBJ1-2; CDR3nt: TGTGCCACCCAGAAAGGCAGCGACTATGGCTACACCTTC; CDR3aa: CATQKGSDYGYTF
d_gene: .; v_gene: TRBV5-1; abundance: .; j_gene: TRBJ1-4; CDR3nt: TGCGCCAGCAGCTCGCAGGGGAATGAAAAACTGTTTTTT; CDR3aa: CASSSQGNEKLFF
d_gene: .; v_gene: TRBV6-5; abundance: .; j_gene: TRBJ1-6; CDR3nt: TGTGCCAGCAGTTGGGCCGGGGAACCATACTCACCCCTCCACTTT; CDR3aa: CASSWAGEPYSPLHF
d_gene: .; v_gene: TRBV7-2; abundance: .; j_gene: TRBJ1-5; CDR3nt: TGTGCCAGCAGCCCTAGAGGCGGCCGAAGCAATCAGCCCCAGCATTTT; CDR3aa: CASSPRGGRSNQPQHF
d_gene: .; v_gene: TRBV6-4; abundance: .; j_gene: TRBJ1-4; CDR3nt: TGTGCCAGCAGTGACACCCAAACCTTAGGGGTCCTGGAAAAACTGTTTTTT; CDR3aa: CASSDTQTLGVLEKLFF
d_gene: .; v_gene: TRBV19; abundance: .; j_gene: TRBJ1-6; CDR3nt: TGTGCCAGTAGTATACGGGGGTACAAAACGGTGGATTCACCCCTCCACTTT; CDR3aa: CASSIRGYKTVDSPLHF
d_gene: TRBD2; v_gene: TRBV9; abundance: .; j_gene: TRBJ2-2; CDR3nt: TGTGCCAGCAGCGCAGCCGGCCTAGCGGCAAGCTATTACGGGACCGGGGAGCTGTTTTTT; CDR3aa: CASSAAGLAASYYGTGELFF
d_gene: .; v_gene: TRBV15; abundance: .; j_gene: TRBJ1-2; CDR3nt: TGTGCCACCAGCCACTGGGCCGTACGTGCTAACTATGGCTACACCTTC; CDR3aa: CATSHWAVRANYGYTF
d_gene: .; v_gene: TRBV6-5; abundance: .; j_gene: TRBJ1-3; CDR3nt: TGTGCCAGCAACGGGGGAGCGAGCTCTGGAAACACCATATATTTT; CDR3aa: CASNGGASSGNTIYF
d_gene: .; v_gene: TRBV7-9; abundance: once; j_gene: TRBJ2-4; CDR3nt: TGTGCCAGCAGCTTAGTCCCCGGAAACATTCAGTACTTC; CDR3aa: CASSLVPGNIQYF
d_gene: .; v_gene: TRBV7-6; abundance: .; j_gene: TRBJ1-2; CDR3nt: TGTGCCAGCAGCTTAGCGCGCGGGTGGGACTATGGCTACACCTTC; CDR3aa: CASSLARGWDYGYTF
d_gene: TRBD1; v_gene: TRBV5-4; abundance: few; j_gene: TRBJ2-7; CDR3nt: TGTGCCAGCAGCCCCACCCCGGGACAGCCTACCTACGAGCAGTACTTC; CDR3aa: CASSPTPGQPTYEQYF
d_gene: .; v_gene: TRBV27; abundance: .; j_gene: TRBJ1-1; CDR3nt: TGTGCCAGCTTTGGGAGTTATGCCATGAACACTGAAGCTTTCTTT; CDR3aa: CASFGSYAMNTEAFF
d_gene: .; v_gene: TRBV19; abundance: once; j_gene: TRBJ2-5; CDR3nt: TGTGCCAGTAGTATAGAAGGACGGGGCGCTGGGGGGGAGACCCAGTACTTC; CDR3aa: CASSIEGRGAGGETQYF
d_gene: .; v_gene: TRBV23-1; abundance: .; j_gene: TRBJ1-1; CDR3nt: TGCGCCAGCAGTCAAAACGACCGGAGCACTGAAGCTTTCTTT; CDR3aa: CASSQNDRSTEAFF
d_gene: .; v_gene: TRBV5-1; abundance: .; j_gene: TRBJ2-2; CDR3nt: TGCGCCAGCAGCTTGATCAAGTCCGGGGTTAACGGGGAGCTGTTTTTT; CDR3aa: CASSLIKSGVNGELFF
d_gene: TRBD1; v_gene: TRBV5-1; abundance: .; j_gene: TRBJ1-1; CDR3nt: TGCGCCAGCAGCTTGGCGACAGGGGTTGAAGCTTTCTTT; CDR3aa: CASSLATGVEAFF
d_gene: .; v_gene: TRBV12-3/TRBV12-4; abundance: .; j_gene: TRBJ1-4; CDR3nt: TGTGCCAGCAGTTTCCAGGGTCGGGAAAAACTGTTTTTT; CDR3aa: CASSFQGREKLFF
d_gene: .; v_gene: TRBV5-4; abundance: few; j_gene: TRBJ1-3; CDR3nt: TGTGCCAGCAGATACCAAGGGGGTGGAAACACCATATATTTT; CDR3aa: CASRYQGGGNTIYF
d_gene: TRBD2; v_gene: TRBV6-5; abundance: .; j_gene: TRBJ2-1; CDR3nt: TGTGCCAGCAGAGCACGGACTAGCGGGGGAACGGAGCAGTTCTTC; CDR3aa: CASRARTSGGTEQFF
d_gene: .; v_gene: TRBV30; abundance: few; j_gene: TRBJ1-6; CDR3nt: TGTGCCTGGAGCCCCTACTCCCCCGGGGTCTCACCCCTCCACTTT; CDR3aa: CAWSPYSPGVSPLHF
d_gene: TRBD2; v_gene: TRBV11-3; abundance: .; j_gene: TRBJ2-3; CDR3nt: TGTGCCAGCAGCTTAGCGGGAGGGAAGAATACGCAGTATTTT; CDR3aa: CASSLAGGKNTQYF
d_gene: .; v_gene: TRBV6-5; abundance: .; j_gene: TRBJ2-3; CDR3nt: TGTGCCAGCAGTTACTCATACTTACAGGGCGCAGATACGCAGTATTTT; CDR3aa: CASSYSYLQGADTQYF
d_gene: TRBD2; v_gene: TRBV9; abundance: .; j_gene: TRBJ2-5; CDR3nt: TGTGCCAGCAGCCCATCCCGTGGCGGGACTAGCGGGAGTTTGGTAGAGACCCAGTACTTC; CDR3aa: CASSPSRGGTSGSLVETQYF
d_gene: TRBD1; v_gene: TRBV9; abundance: once; j_gene: TRBJ2-1; CDR3nt: TGTGCCAGCAGCGCACGGGGACAGACCTACAATGAGCAGTTCTTC; CDR3aa: CASSARGQTYNEQFF
d_gene: .; v_gene: TRBV13; abundance: .; j_gene: TRBJ1-5; CDR3nt: TGTGCCAGCAGCTTAAGGCGTGGGACTAAGGCGGCCCAGCATTTT; CDR3aa: CASSLRRGTKAAQHF
d_gene: TRBD2; v_gene: TRBV5-1; abundance: .; j_gene: TRBJ2-3; CDR3nt: TGCGCCAGCAGCTTGGCCCTAGCGGGGGACTCAGATACGCAGTATTTT; CDR3aa: CASSLALAGDSDTQYF
d_gene: .; v_gene: TRBV10-3; abundance: .; j_gene: TRBJ2-7; CDR3nt: TGTGCCATCAGTGCCCCGGGAGCCATCTCCTACGAGCAGTACTTC; CDR3aa: CAISAPGAISYEQYF
d_gene: TRBD1; v_gene: TRBV27; abundance: .; j_gene: TRBJ1-2; CDR3nt: TGTGCCAGCAGCGTCTTCAGGGGACAGGGCAATGGCTACACCTTC; CDR3aa: CASSVFRGQGNGYTF
d_gene: .; v_gene: TRBV4-1; abundance: .; j_gene: TRBJ1-6; CDR3nt: TGCGCCAGCAGCCACTCAGGGTCCCCCCTCCACTTT; CDR3aa: CASSHSGSPLHF
d_gene: TRBD2; v_gene: TRBV5-1; abundance: .; j_gene: TRBJ2-2; CDR3nt: TGCGCCAGCAGCTTTTTTAGCGGGCAGAACACCGGGGAGCTGTTTTTT; CDR3aa: CASSFFSGQNTGELFF
d_gene: .; v_gene: TRBV7-2; abundance: .; j_gene: TRBJ1-1; CDR3nt: TGTGCCAGCAGCTTAAGCACAGGAGTGAACACTGAAGCTTTCTTT; CDR3aa: CASSLSTGVNTEAFF
d_gene: TRBD1; v_gene: TRBV2; abundance: .; j_gene: TRBJ1-4; CDR3nt: TGTGCCAGCAGCGCCGGGACAGCGAATGAAAAACTGTTTTTT; CDR3aa: CASSAGTANEKLFF
d_gene: TRBD1; v_gene: TRBV7-2; abundance: .; j_gene: TRBJ1-2; CDR3nt: TGTGCCAGCAGCCCTCGGACAGGGGGCCGCTATGGCTACACCTTC; CDR3aa: CASSPRTGGRYGYTF
d_gene: TRBD1; v_gene: TRBV5-6; abundance: once; j_gene: TRBJ2-7; CDR3nt: TGTGCCAGCAGCTCCACAGGGGCCCACGAGCAGTACTTC; CDR3aa: CASSSTGAHEQYF
d_gene: .; v_gene: TRBV7-9; abundance: few; j_gene: TRBJ1-1; CDR3nt: TGTGCCAGCAGCCGAAGAGCGACTGAAGCTTTCTTT; CDR3aa: CASSRRATEAFF
d_gene: .; v_gene: TRBV5-1; abundance: once; j_gene: TRBJ1-1; CDR3nt: TGCGCCAGCAGGGCGCGCCCTCAGGGGACTGAAGCTTTCTTT; CDR3aa: CASRARPQGTEAFF
d_gene: TRBD1; v_gene: TRBV29-1; abundance: many; j_gene: TRBJ2-7; CDR3nt: TGCAGCGTTGTTGTACAGGGGGCTTTCCACGAGCAGTACTTC; CDR3aa: CSVVVQGAFHEQYF
d_gene: .; v_gene: TRBV5-4; abundance: .; j_gene: TRBJ1-4; CDR3nt: TGTGCCAGCAGGAAAAGTACAGGACGAAATGAAAAACTGTTTTTT; CDR3aa: CASRKSTGRNEKLFF
d_gene: TRBD2; v_gene: TRBV7-2; abundance: .; j_gene: TRBJ2-5; CDR3nt: TGTGCCAGCAGCGGTAGCGGGAGGGAGACCCAGTACTTC; CDR3aa: CASSGSGRETQYF
d_gene: .; v_gene: TRBV7-2; abundance: .; j_gene: TRBJ1-2; CDR3nt: TGTGCCAGCAGCCGCCCTCCGGCGGGGTATGGCTACACCTTC; CDR3aa: CASSRPPAGYGYTF
d_gene: .; v_gene: TRBV30; abundance: .; j_gene: TRBJ1-5; CDR3nt: TGTGCCTGGAGTCGGGGCGGGGATCAGCCCCAGCATTTT; CDR3aa: CAWSRGGDQPQHF
d_gene: .; v_gene: TRBV9; abundance: .; j_gene: TRBJ1-3; CDR3nt: TGTGCCAGCAGCGTGGGGACACTGAAAGGAAACACCATATATTTT; CDR3aa: CASSVGTLKGNTIYF
d_gene: .; v_gene: TRBV19; abundance: .; j_gene: TRBJ1-2; CDR3nt: TGTGCCAGTAGTTACTCGGGAAGCTACACCTTC; CDR3aa: CASSYSGSYTF
d_gene: TRBD2; v_gene: TRBV5-1; abundance: .; j_gene: TRBJ2-6; CDR3nt: TGCGCCAGCAGCTTGGGCGGGGGAGCTGGGGCCAACGTCCTGACTTTC; CDR3aa: CASSLGGGAGANVLTF
d_gene: TRBD2; v_gene: TRBV7-8; abundance: .; j_gene: TRBJ2-7; CDR3nt: TGTGCCAGCAGCGATAGCGGGAGAGGGGTCTCCTACGAGCAGTACTTC; CDR3aa: CASSDSGRGVSYEQYF
d_gene: .; v_gene: TRBV6-5; abundance: .; j_gene: TRBJ2-3; CDR3nt: TGTGCCAGCAGCCAAGATGGGGGGGATACGCAGTATTTT; CDR3aa: CASSQDGGDTQYF
d_gene: .; v_gene: TRBV24-1; abundance: .; j_gene: TRBJ1-2; CDR3nt: TGTGCCCCCAAGGTGGGCAGGGAGGATGGCTACACCTTC; CDR3aa: CAPKVGREDGYTF
d_gene: TRBD1; v_gene: TRBV4-1; abundance: .; j_gene: TRBJ2-2; CDR3nt: TGCGCCAGCAGCCAGGCAGGACAGGGGATTCCCGGGGAGCTGTTTTTT; CDR3aa: CASSQAGQGIPGELFF